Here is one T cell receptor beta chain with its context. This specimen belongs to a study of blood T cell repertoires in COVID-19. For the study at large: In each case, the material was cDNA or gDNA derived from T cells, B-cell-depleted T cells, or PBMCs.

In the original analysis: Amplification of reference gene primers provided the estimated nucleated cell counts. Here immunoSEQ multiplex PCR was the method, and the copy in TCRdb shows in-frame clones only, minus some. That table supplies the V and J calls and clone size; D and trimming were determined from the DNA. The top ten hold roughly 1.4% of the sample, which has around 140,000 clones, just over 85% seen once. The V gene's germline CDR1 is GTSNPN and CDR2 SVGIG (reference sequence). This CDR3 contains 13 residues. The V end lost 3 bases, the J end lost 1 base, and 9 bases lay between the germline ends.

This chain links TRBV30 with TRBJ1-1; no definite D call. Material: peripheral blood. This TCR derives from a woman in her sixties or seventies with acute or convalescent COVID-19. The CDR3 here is CAWRSRANTEAFF. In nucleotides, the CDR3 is TGTGCCTGGAGGTCGCGCGCGAACACTGAAGCTTTCTTT. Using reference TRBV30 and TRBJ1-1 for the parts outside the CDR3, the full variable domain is SQTIHQWPATLVQPVGSPLSLECTVEGTSNPNLYWYRQAAGRGLQLLFYSVGIGQISSEVPQNLSASRPQDRQFILSSKKLLLSDSGFYLCAWRSRANTEAFFGQGTRLTVV.